This is a list of T cell receptor beta chains from one sample in a study of a mutant IDH1 vaccine in newly diagnosed glioma. Clones were read by immunoSEQ multiplex PCR, and TCRdb kept only the in-frame ones, dropping some. The sample lists about 62,000 clones; roughly 80% were seen once. These receptors' targets are unknown. The sequenced sample was PBMCs, obtained from a glioma patient whose treatment included an IDH1 peptide vaccine. The receptors were sampled from a man aged 30 to 39 with glioma. The CDR3 runs from the conserved cysteine through the conserved F or W. The order of the fields is D gene, J gene, V gene, clone size, CDR3 DNA, CDR3 protein. A D gene is named only where the DNA matches it firmly. Part of the rows lack a size; the others show once, few, many or a class for expanded clones.

D gene: .
J gene: TRBJ1-5
V gene: TRBV2
clone size: few
CDR3 DNA: TGTGCCAGCAGTGAAGGGGTTGTACAGCCCCAGCATTTT
CDR3 protein: CASSEGVVQPQHF

D gene: .
J gene: TRBJ2-1
V gene: TRBV7-2
clone size: .
CDR3 DNA: TGTGCCAGCAGACGCCGGGGCGTCAATGAGCAGTTCTTC
CDR3 protein: CASRRRGVNEQFF

D gene: TRBD1
J gene: TRBJ1-2
V gene: TRBV2
clone size: .
CDR3 DNA: TGTGCCAGCTCCTCGGCCGGGACAGTCGTCGGCTACACCTTC
CDR3 protein: CASSSAGTVVGYTF

D gene: .
J gene: TRBJ2-7
V gene: TRBV5-1
clone size: few
CDR3 DNA: TGCGCCAGTAAGGACGTTGGAGGGTCCTACGAGCAGTACTTC
CDR3 protein: CASKDVGGSYEQYF

D gene: TRBD2
J gene: TRBJ2-5
V gene: TRBV2
clone size: .
CDR3 DNA: TGTGCCAGCAGCGAGACCCGGGGGGGCCGAGAGACCCAGTACTTC
CDR3 protein: CASSETRGGRETQYF

D gene: TRBD1
J gene: TRBJ2-7
V gene: TRBV6-5
clone size: .
CDR3 DNA: TGTGCCAGCAGTTCCCGGGACAGCCCTTCCTACGAGCAGTACTTC
CDR3 protein: CASSSRDSPSYEQYF

D gene: TRBD1
J gene: TRBJ1-5
V gene: TRBV6-1
clone size: few
CDR3 DNA: TGTGCCAGCAGTGAGGGGACAGGGTTTGGTCAGCCCCAGCATTTT
CDR3 protein: CASSEGTGFGQPQHF

D gene: .
J gene: TRBJ2-7
V gene: TRBV27
clone size: once
CDR3 DNA: TGTGCCAGCAGTCTCACCGGCCGGTACCCCTACGAGCAGTACTTC
CDR3 protein: CASSLTGRYPYEQYF

D gene: .
J gene: TRBJ2-2
V gene: TRBV19
clone size: .
CDR3 DNA: TGTGCCAGTATAGGAGTCGGGACCGGGGAGCTGTTTTTT
CDR3 protein: CASIGVGTGELFF

D gene: TRBD1
J gene: TRBJ1-2
V gene: TRBV5-4
clone size: .
CDR3 DNA: TGTGCCAGCAGCCGGGACAGCGCCAACTATGGCTACACCTTC
CDR3 protein: CASSRDSANYGYTF

D gene: TRBD2
J gene: TRBJ2-1
V gene: TRBV7-9
clone size: .
CDR3 DNA: TGTGCCAGCAGCTCCGGGACTAGCGGGGCCAATGAGCAGTTCTTC
CDR3 protein: CASSSGTSGANEQFF

D gene: .
J gene: TRBJ1-2
V gene: TRBV7-9
clone size: .
CDR3 DNA: TGTGCCAGCAGCTTAGGAACAGGGATCTATGGCTACACCTTC
CDR3 protein: CASSLGTGIYGYTF

D gene: TRBD1
J gene: TRBJ1-2
V gene: TRBV28
clone size: .
CDR3 DNA: TGTGCCAGCAGACTAAGGACAGGGCTTGGCTACACCTTC
CDR3 protein: CASRLRTGLGYTF

D gene: TRBD1
J gene: TRBJ2-7
V gene: TRBV25-1
clone size: .
CDR3 DNA: TGTGCCAGCAGGGGGGGACAGGGCCGCTACGAGCAGTACTTC
CDR3 protein: CASRGGQGRYEQYF

D gene: TRBD1
J gene: TRBJ2-1
V gene: TRBV10-3
clone size: .
CDR3 DNA: TGTGCCATCAGTGCCACCGGGACAGGGGATAAGAGTGAGCAGTTCTTC
CDR3 protein: CAISATGTGDKSEQFF

D gene: TRBD1
J gene: TRBJ1-2
V gene: TRBV18
clone size: .
CDR3 DNA: TGTGCCAGCTCACCACAGGAGACAGGGGCTGGCTACACCTTC
CDR3 protein: CASSPQETGAGYTF

D gene: .
J gene: TRBJ2-5
V gene: TRBV2
clone size: .
CDR3 DNA: TGTGCCAGCAGTGAATGGGGGGGGCAGGGAGAGACCCAGTACTTC
CDR3 protein: CASSEWGGQGETQYF

D gene: TRBD1
J gene: TRBJ2-7
V gene: TRBV5-1
clone size: .
CDR3 DNA: TGCGCCAGCAGCTTAGGGACAGGTTTATACGAGCAGTACTTC
CDR3 protein: CASSLGTGLYEQYF

D gene: .
J gene: TRBJ2-1
V gene: TRBV7-6
clone size: .
CDR3 DNA: TGTGCCAGCAGCCCCCTGGGGGAGCAGTACCTAGGTAATGAGCAGTTCTTC
CDR3 protein: CASSPLGEQYLGNEQFF

D gene: TRBD1
J gene: TRBJ2-6
V gene: TRBV6-9
clone size: once
CDR3 DNA: TGTGCCAGCCAGCAACATAATCACAGGGGGCGTGGGGCCAACGTCCTGACTTTC
CDR3 protein: CASQQHNHRGRGANVLTF

D gene: TRBD2
J gene: TRBJ2-1
V gene: TRBV23-1
clone size: few
CDR3 DNA: TGCGCCAGCAGTCTGGGGACTAGCGGGGGGGCCCCCTACAATGAGCAGTTCTTC
CDR3 protein: CASSLGTSGGAPYNEQFF